This T cell receptor (beta chain) was recorded in a study of cytomegalovirus exposure and HLA in healthy donors. CDR3 size: 15 residues. The V and J ends lost 4 bases and 5 bases respectively, with 14 bases between them. CDR1 is LGHNA and CDR2 is YSLEER in the germline V gene. A note on this clone: Its antigen remains unidentified. Lacking the conserved final phenylalanine or tryptophan, this CDR3 likely reflects a read error.

The primer mix had 60 Vbeta and 13 Jbeta primers. The data were produced by immunoSEQ multiplex PCR, yet TCRdb's version contains in-frame clones alone and is incomplete. The table has 95,000 to 150,000 clones, around 80% seen once. Overall study findings and caveats: One variant, a missense change in DCLRE1C, was linked in a later analysis to TCR beta V- and J-gene trimming. Published work reported that the classifier diagnosed cytomegalovirus status with high specificity and sensitivity. Among TCR beta chains, those listed as cytomegalovirus-associated numbered roughly 150.

The sequence came from a man under 40 in good health and CMV-seronegative. Sequencing was done on a sample of PBMCs. The rearrangement uses TRBV4-3 and TRBJ1-4; D ambiguous. The CDR3 DNA reads TGCGCCAGCAGCCCAGACCCCCAGAGGAATGAAAAACTGTTTCTT. This sequence encodes CASSPDPQRNEKLFL.